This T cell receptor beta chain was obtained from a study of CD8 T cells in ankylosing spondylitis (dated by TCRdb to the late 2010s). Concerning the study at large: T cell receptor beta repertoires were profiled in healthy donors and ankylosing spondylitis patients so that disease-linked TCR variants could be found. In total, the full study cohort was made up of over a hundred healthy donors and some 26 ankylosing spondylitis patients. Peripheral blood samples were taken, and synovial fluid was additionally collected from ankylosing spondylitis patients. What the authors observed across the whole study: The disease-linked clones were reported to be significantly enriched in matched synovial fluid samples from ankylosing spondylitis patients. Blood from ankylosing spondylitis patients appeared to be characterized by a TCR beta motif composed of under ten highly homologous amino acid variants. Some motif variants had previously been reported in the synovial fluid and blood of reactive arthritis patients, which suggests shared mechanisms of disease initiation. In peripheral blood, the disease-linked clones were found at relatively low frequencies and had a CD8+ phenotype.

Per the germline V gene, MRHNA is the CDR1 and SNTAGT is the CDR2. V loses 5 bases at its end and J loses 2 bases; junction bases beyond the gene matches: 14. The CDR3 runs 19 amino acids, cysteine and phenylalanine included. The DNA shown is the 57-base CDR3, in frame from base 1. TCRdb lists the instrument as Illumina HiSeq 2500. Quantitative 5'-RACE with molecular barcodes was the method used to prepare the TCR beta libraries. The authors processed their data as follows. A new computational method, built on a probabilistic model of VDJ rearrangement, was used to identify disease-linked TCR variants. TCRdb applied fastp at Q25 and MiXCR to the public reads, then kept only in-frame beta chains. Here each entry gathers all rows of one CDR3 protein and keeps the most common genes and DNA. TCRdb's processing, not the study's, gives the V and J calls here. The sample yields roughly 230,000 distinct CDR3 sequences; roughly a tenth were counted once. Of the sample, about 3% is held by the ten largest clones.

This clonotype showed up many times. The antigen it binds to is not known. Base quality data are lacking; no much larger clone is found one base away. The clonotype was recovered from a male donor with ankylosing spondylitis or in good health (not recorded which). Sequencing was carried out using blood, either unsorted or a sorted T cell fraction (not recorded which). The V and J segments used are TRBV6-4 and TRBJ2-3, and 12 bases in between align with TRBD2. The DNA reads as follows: TGTGCCAGCAGTCCCCTCATGACTAGCGGGGGCACTTTCACAGATACGCAGTATTTT. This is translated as CASSPLMTSGGTFTDTQYF.